The next 30 T cell receptor beta chains were all read from a single sample in a study of T cell responses to AZD1222 COVID-19 vaccine (dated by TCRdb to the early 2020s). Receptor libraries were prepared by the immunoSEQ multiplex PCR assay. TCRdb stores this immuneACCESS table with in-frame sequences only. Part of the clones is absent; in the studies checked, under half of the shortfall reflects unresolved V genes, and no reason is known for the rest. The sample profile shows about 120,000 clones; 85% to 95% of them were found once. Under 3.5% of the sample is in the top ten clones. Sample time point, as interpreted from the label and publication: baseline before first vaccination. The sequences come from peripheral blood, collected on day 0 of AZD1222 vaccination. The receptors come from an adult in good health.

The genes are TRBV14 and TRBJ2-7; D call uncertain. With 0 bases removed from V and 6 bases from J, the gap between germline ends came to 15 bases. The length of the CDR3 is 15 residues. Germline CDR1 is SGHDN and CDR2 is FVKESK. The CDR3 reads CASSQDTGRVLEQYF. CDR3 in DNA: TGTGCCAGCAGCCAAGATACTGGACGGGTCCTCGAGCAGTACTTC.

V and J are TRBV11-2 and TRBJ1-6, with a possible D match to TRBD1 (5 bases). Germline lookup yields CDR1 SGHAT and CDR2 FQNNGV. The CDR3 covers 13 residues. Trimming shortened V by 0 bases and J by 17 bases, and 14 bases separated the two germline ends. CDR3 DNA sequence: TGTGCCAGCAGCTTAGATGGGGCGGCCTACTTCCACTTT. Amino acid sequence: CASSLDGAAYFHF.

V usage is TRBV5-1 and J usage is TRBJ2-5; tentatively, D is TRBD1 or TRBD2 (6 bases each). V lost 0 bases and J 5 bases, leaving 11 bases between the germline ends. The CDR3 has 14 residues. CDR1 and CDR2 from the germline V gene are SGHRS and YFSETQ. CDR3 in amino acids: CASSLVGGEETQYF. Here the CDR3 DNA reads TGCGCCAGCAGCTTGGTCGGGGGCGAGGAGACCCAGTACTTC.

The chain recombines TRBV9 with TRBJ1-6; 9 nucleotides agree with TRBD1. The CDR3 length is 15 residues. Germline V gene sequence: CDR1 SGDLS, CDR2 YYNGEE. With 3 bases clipped from V and 9 bases from J, the junction kept 7 bases outside the gene matches. This chain's CDR3 is CASSASGTGISPLHF. DNA for the CDR3: TGTGCCAGCAGCGCTTCCGGGACAGGGATTTCACCCCTCCACTTT. Based on the CDR3 plus reference TRBV9 and TRBJ1-6, the full variable domain is DSGVTQTPKHLITATGQRVTLRCSPRSGDLSVYWYQQSLDQGLQFLIQYYNGEERAKGNILERFSAQQFPDLHSELNLSSLELGDSALYFCASSASGTGISPLHFGNGTRLTVT.

This chain joins TRBV5-1 and TRBJ2-7; 7 nucleotides match TRBD1. V was clipped by 0 bases and J by 2 bases; unmatched bases: 5. This CDR3 comprises 15 residues. Germline lookup yields CDR1 SGHRS and CDR2 YFSETQ. CDR3 nucleotides: TGCGCCAGCAGCTTGGAAGGACAGGCCCCCTACGAGCAGTACTTC. Its translation is CASSLEGQAPYEQYF. Variable domain in full (rest from reference TRBV5-1 and TRBJ2-7): KAGVTQTPRYLIKTRGQQVTLSCSPISGHRSVSWYQQTPGQGLQFLFEYFSETQRNKGNFPGRFSGRQFSNSRSEMNVSTLELGDSALYLCASSLEGQAPYEQYFGPGTRLTVT.

This clone has just one count. The rearrangement links TRBV30 to TRBJ2-7; 10 bases align to TRBD2. The J segment lost 3 bases and the V segment lost 3 bases, leaving 2 bases of the junction unmatched. Germline V gives CDR1 GTSNPN, CDR2 SVGIG (reference sequence). This CDR3 has 13 residues. The CDR3 here is CAWSLAGDYEQYF. The CDR3 DNA reads TGTGCCTGGAGCCTAGCGGGAGACTACGAGCAGTACTTC.

The chain carries TRBV19 and TRBJ2-1; D is unresolved. The CDR3 loop spans 11 amino acids. Trimming left V 6 bases short and J 4 bases short, with 4 bases between. Germline CDR1 and CDR2: LNHDA and SQIVND (reference sequence). The CDR3 region is CASRNYNEQFF. The CDR3 DNA follows: TGTGCCAGTAGGAATTACAATGAGCAGTTCTTC.

CDR3 sequence (DNA): TGTGCCAGCAGTCAAGCGGGAGCGAATGAGCAGTACTTC. As protein: CASSQAGANEQYF. The gene calls are TRBV12-3 or TRBV12-4 and TRBJ2-7; TRBD2 matches 8 bases. The CDR3 is 13 residues long. After removal of 5 bases from V and 7 bases from J, the junction contained 7 bases not matched to a gene.

This chain joins TRBV21-1 and TRBJ1-5. TRBV21-1 is marked as a pseudogene. The CDR3 covers 14 residues. The CDR3 region is CASWLAARNQPQHF. The CDR3 DNA is TGTGCCAGCTGGTTGGCAGCGAGAAATCAGCCCCAGCATTTT.

The rearrangement links TRBV29-1 to TRBJ1-4, with 7 bases lining up with TRBD1. J was trimmed by 11 bases and V by 6 bases; bases with no gene match: 9. Germline loops: CDR1 SQVTM, CDR2 ANQGSEA. The CDR3 totals 12 residues. The CDR3 DNA reads TGCAGCGTAGAGACAGGGATGGGGAAACTGTTTTTT. Encoded protein: CSVETGMGKLFF.

J is TRBJ1-6 and V is TRBV2; TRBD1 matches 10 bases. V trimming: 4 bases; J trimming: 9 bases; junction bases outside the gene matches: 3. CDR1 is SNHLY, CDR2 FYNNEI, per germline. The CDR3 loop spans 14 amino acids. CDR3: CASSGWTGGSPLHF. The CDR3 DNA reads as TGTGCCAGCAGTGGGTGGACAGGGGGTTCACCCCTCCACTTT.

The rearrangement uses TRBV6-5 and TRBJ1-2, with 8 bases lining up with TRBD1. There are 14 residues in the CDR3. Germline CDR1 is MNHEY and CDR2 is SVGAGI. The J segment lost 8 bases and the V segment lost 6 bases, leaving 11 bases of the junction unmatched. This chain's CDR3 is CASSPRTGLGGYTF. The CDR3 DNA reads as TGTGCCAGCAGCCCCAGGACAGGGCTGGGCGGCTACACCTTC.

The V and J genes are TRBV5-1 and TRBJ2-5; 15 nucleotides agree with TRBD2. V shed 1 base and J 3 bases; nucleotides not matched to a gene: 1. The CDR3 has 16 residues. The germline V gene has CDR1 SGHRS and CDR2 YFSETQ. CDR3 DNA: TGCGCCAGCAGCTTGTGGACTAGCGGGAGGGAAGAGACCCAGTACTTC. Its translation is CASSLWTSGREETQYF.

The V gene is TRBV9, the J gene TRBJ1-1, with 10 positions matching TRBD1. V was pared by 2 bases and J by 5 bases, with 0 bases of the junction left unmatched. This CDR3 spans 13 amino acids. Germline V lookup: CDR1 SGDLS, CDR2 YYNGEE. DNA for the CDR3: TGTGCCAGCAGCGTGGACAGGGGGACTGAAGCTTTCTTT. Protein sequence: CASSVDRGTEAFF.

The V and J genes are TRBV4-2 and TRBJ1-2; D possibly corresponds to TRBD1 (5 bases). Germline V gene sequence: CDR1 LGHNA, CDR2 YNFKEQ. The CDR3 runs 17 residues. The V end lost 1 base, the J end lost 2 bases, and 17 bases lay between the germline ends. CDR3 DNA: TGTGCCAGCAGCCAAGCCCCTCCGCGGCAGGGAAACTATGGCTACACCTTC. Encoded protein: CASSQAPPRQGNYGYTF.

The chain recombines TRBV19 with TRBJ1-2, with D possibly being TRBD1 (5 bases). Per germline, CDR1 LNHDA and CDR2 SQIVND (reference sequence). The CDR3 consists of 15 residues. The ends were cut back, 0 bases at V and 4 bases at J, with 12 bases in the middle. CDR3 protein: CASSIETGGLYGYTF. CDR3 in DNA: TGTGCCAGTAGTATAGAAACAGGAGGACTCTATGGCTACACCTTC.

This chain connects TRBV28 to TRBJ1-5; no firm D call. The CDR3 covers 12 residues. CDR1 MDHEN and CDR2 SYDVKM come from the germline V gene. V gave up 7 bases and J gave up 5 bases, with 9 bases separating them. CDR3 DNA: TGTGCCAGCACCTCCCCCTATCAGCCCCAGCATTTT. It specifies CASTSPYQPQHF.

There are a few counts of this clone. The CDR3 sequence is CASSSIQGRGTEAFF. CDR3 DNA: TGTGCCAGCAGTTCGATACAGGGTCGGGGCACTGAAGCTTTCTTT. The chain combines TRBV7-9 with TRBJ1-1, with D tentatively TRBD1 (6 bases). Trimming pared 6 bases from V and 4 bases from J, leaving 18 bases between. Germline values: CDR1 SEHNR, CDR2 FQNEAQ (reference sequence). CDR3 length: 15 amino acids.

V and J are TRBV7-9 and TRBJ2-7; 7 bases fit TRBD2. The CDR3 extends over 16 amino acids. V gave up 10 bases and J gave up 1 base; unmatched junction bases: 16. CDR1 SEHNR and CDR2 FQNEAQ come from the germline V gene (reference sequence). The DNA of the CDR3 is TGTGCCATAAATGGCCGGGCGGGAGTAGGTTCCTACGAGCAGTACTTC. This translates into CAINGRAGVGSYEQYF. The variable domain in full, completed from reference TRBV7-9 and TRBJ2-7, reads DTGVSQNPRHKITKRGQNVTFRCDPISEHNRLYWYRQTLGQGPEFLTYFQNEAQLEKSRLLSDRFSAERPKGSFSTLEIQRTEQGDSAMYLCAINGRAGVGSYEQYFGPGTRLTVT.

V is TRBV7-8 and J is TRBJ1-5; D remains ambiguous. Germline loops: CDR1 SGHVS, CDR2 FQNEAQ. The CDR3 sequence is 14 residues long. Trimming shortened V by 5 bases and J by 0 bases, and 8 bases separated the two germline ends. CDR3 sequence reads: CASSPIDSNQPQHF. The CDR3, as DNA: TGTGCCAGCAGCCCTATAGATAGCAATCAGCCCCAGCATTTT.

A remark on this clone: At one boundary the junction diverges from the germline segment, which might be a read error. CDR3 loop: CASRRTDRGTSF. As DNA, the CDR3 is TGTGCCAGCAGACGCACCGACAGGGGGACAAGTTTT. This chain connects TRBV28 to TRBJ1-6; TRBD1 aligns across 9 bases. The germline CDR1 and CDR2 sequences are MDHEN and SYDVKM. The CDR3 is 12 amino acids.

The chain recombines TRBV30 with TRBJ2-5; D gene unclear. V dropped 2 bases and J dropped 3 bases, with 16 bases sitting between them. This CDR3 has 15 amino acids. Looked up from germline, CDR1 is GTSNPN and CDR2 is SVGIG (reference sequence). DNA of the CDR3: TGTGCCTGGAGTCCAGGAAGCACAATTAAAGAGACCCAGTACTTC. Translation: CAWSPGSTIKETQYF.

The chain employs TRBV27 and TRBJ2-7; TRBD1 is a possible D gene (6 bases). Trimming cost V 8 bases and J 0 bases, with 11 bases left between them. This CDR3 is 13 amino acids long. The V gene's germline CDR1 is MNHEY and CDR2 SMNVEV (reference sequence). The CDR3: CASADSNSYEQYF. The CDR3, as DNA: TGTGCCAGCGCGGACAGCAACTCCTACGAGCAGTACTTC.

The chain recombines TRBV12-3 or TRBV12-4 with TRBJ2-3; D ambiguous. Trimming left V 4 bases short and J 0 bases short, with 2 bases between. This CDR3 region has 12 residues. The CDR3 DNA follows: TGTGCCAGCAGTTCTAGCACAGATACGCAGTATTTT. Translated, it gives CASSSSTDTQYF.

The CDR3 protein is CASRAGSHQHF. CDR3 DNA: TGTGCCAGTAGGGCGGGGAGTCACCAGCATTTT. The V call is TRBV19, the J call TRBJ1-5, with D uncertain. Germline CDR1 LNHDA, CDR2 SQIVND (reference sequence). V was clipped by 6 bases and J by 12 bases, with 12 bases between them. There are 11 residues in the CDR3.

This clone showed up just a few times. The CDR3: CASSLKIFNSPLHF. The DNA of the CDR3 is TGTGCCAGCAGCTTAAAGATCTTCAATTCACCCCTCCACTTT. This chain uses TRBV5-4 with TRBJ1-6; D unresolved. The germline CDR1 and CDR2 sequences are SGHNT and YYREEE (reference sequence). V lost 2 bases, J lost 7 bases, and 10 bases lay in between. The CDR3 runs to 14 residues.

The CDR3 region is CASSFRDRSFSPLHF. The CDR3 nucleotides read TGTGCCAGCAGCTTTCGGGACAGGAGTTTCTCACCCCTCCACTTT. The chain recombines TRBV11-2 with TRBJ1-6, with TRBD1 identical over 8 bases. This CDR3 is built from 15 residues. CDR1 is SGHAT, CDR2 FQNNGV, per germline. V lost 3 bases, J lost 10 bases, and 8 bases stayed unmatched.

This chain uses TRBV9 with TRBJ2-3, with 9 bases that match TRBD2. The CDR3 has 17 amino acids. Germline trimming cut 3 bases from V and 2 bases from J; bases unmatched to any gene: 10. In germline, CDR1 is SGDLS, CDR2 YYNGEE. DNA for the CDR3: TGTGCCAGCAGCGGAAGAAGGGGACTAGCTATCACAGATACGCAGTATTTT. Protein sequence: CASSGRRGLAITDTQYF.

The rearrangement links TRBV27 to TRBJ1-5, with 8 nucleotides matching TRBD1. Per the germline V gene, CDR1 is MNHEY and CDR2 is SMNVEV (reference sequence). This CDR3 contains 13 residues. Trimming took 5 bases from V and 6 from J; bases not matched to a gene: 3. CDR3 bases: TGTGCCAGCAGTATAACAGGGGGTCAGCCCCAGCATTTT. This gives the protein CASSITGGQPQHF.

V is TRBV2 and J is TRBJ2-7, with D perhaps matching TRBD2 (6 bases). Germline V gene data show CDR1 as SNHLY and CDR2 as FYNNEI. The CDR3 has 17 residues. V was shortened by 4 bases and J by 2 bases, with 21 bases between the two germline ends. Here the CDR3 reads CASSGTFSSGPPYEQYF. In DNA, the CDR3 is TGTGCCAGCAGTGGGACGTTCTCCAGCGGGCCCCCCTACGAGCAGTACTTC.